These T cell receptor beta chains were read from a single sample in a study of T-cell reconstitution after alpha-beta-depleted transplantation in children. Via MiXCR, TCRdb re-called the PCR reads, giving one row per CDR3 protein. The sample lists approximately 400,000 distinct CDR3 sequences; 11% were seen once. The material sequenced was PBMCs from the stem cell graft donor, taken from the stem cell graft. Receptors originate from a human donor who donated a stem cell graft to a child with acute myeloid leukemia. The conserved cysteine and the conserved F or W are not part of the CDR3 here. Each record gives: J gene, V gene, CDR3 protein.

j_gene: TRBJ2-2
v_gene: TRBV4-2
CDR3aa: ASSHQLAGNTGELF

j_gene: TRBJ2-3
v_gene: TRBV27
CDR3aa: ASRQTSNTYTDTQY

j_gene: TRBJ2-7
v_gene: TRBV10-3
CDR3aa: AITGGGYEQY

j_gene: TRBJ2-3
v_gene: TRBV11-2
CDR3aa: ASSWDWTSGASTDTQY

j_gene: TRBJ2-7
v_gene: TRBV4-3
CDR3aa: ASSQEVSSGQSSYEQY

j_gene: TRBJ2-1
v_gene: TRBV6-4
CDR3aa: ASSDRPVGEQF

j_gene: TRBJ1-2
v_gene: TRBV7-2
CDR3aa: ASSLWRVVDTGYT

j_gene: TRBJ2-5
v_gene: TRBV11-2
CDR3aa: ASSSRDTGETQY

j_gene: TRBJ2-7
v_gene: TRBV20-1
CDR3aa: SAPGRGGSSYEQY

j_gene: TRBJ2-7
v_gene: TRBV6-1
CDR3aa: ASTGQNSYEQY

j_gene: TRBJ1-1
v_gene: TRBV5-1
CDR3aa: ASSQGGLGAEAF

j_gene: TRBJ1-4
v_gene: TRBV7-9
CDR3aa: ASSLDIATNEKLF

j_gene: TRBJ2-3
v_gene: TRBV6-5
CDR3aa: ASSYRSRRDTQY

j_gene: TRBJ2-5
v_gene: TRBV29-1
CDR3aa: SVEDLGQGGRGQETQY

j_gene: TRBJ2-3
v_gene: TRBV12-3/TRBV12-4
CDR3aa: ASSLEYWAASTDTQY

j_gene: TRBJ1-1
v_gene: TRBV7-9
CDR3aa: ASSLDTDEAF